The sequence of this TCR beta chain was determined in a study of long-term antiretroviral therapy in people with HIV. Of note for this clone: The target antigen is unknown.

They ran version v3.0 of the immunoSEQ assay at survey level. Produced via immunoSEQ multiplex PCR; TCRdb's table is partial and in-frame only. The sample carries about 48,000 clones, 80% to 90% recorded once. The CDR3 spans 14 residues. The trim removed 7 bases at V and 3 bases at J, leaving 6 bases unmatched. Germline CDR1 reads MNHEY; CDR2 reads SVGAGI. General study points: Possibly under older ART regimens, blood was drawn between about 2003 and 2017.

Two or more post-ART PBMC samples, plus at least one pre-ART sample, were available for each donor. The sample in question was unsorted PBMCs, obtained 0.8 years after starting antiretroviral therapy. The receptor was derived from a young woman with HIV. This sequence joins TRBV6-5 and TRBJ2-7; TRBD1 matches 10 bases. The CDR3 protein is CASTSTGGIYEQYF. The CDR3 DNA follows: TGTGCCAGCACCTCGACAGGGGGCATCTACGAGCAGTACTTC.